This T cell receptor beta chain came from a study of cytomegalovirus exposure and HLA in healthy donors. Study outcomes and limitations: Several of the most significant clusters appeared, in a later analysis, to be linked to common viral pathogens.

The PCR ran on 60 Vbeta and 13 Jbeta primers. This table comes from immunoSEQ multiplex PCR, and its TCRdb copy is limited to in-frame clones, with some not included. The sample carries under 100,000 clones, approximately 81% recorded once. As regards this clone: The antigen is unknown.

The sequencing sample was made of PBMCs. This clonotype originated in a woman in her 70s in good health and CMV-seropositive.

The CDR3 DNA reads TGTGCCAGCAGCGGGGGACAGATCTCTGGAAACACCATATATTTT. This codes for CASSGGQISGNTIYF. This rearrangement joins TRBV7-9 to TRBJ1-3; 7 bases match TRBD1. Germline loops: CDR1 SEHNR, CDR2 FQNEAQ (reference sequence). J lost 0 bases, V lost 5 bases, and 4 bases had no gene match. The CDR3 sequence is 15 residues long.